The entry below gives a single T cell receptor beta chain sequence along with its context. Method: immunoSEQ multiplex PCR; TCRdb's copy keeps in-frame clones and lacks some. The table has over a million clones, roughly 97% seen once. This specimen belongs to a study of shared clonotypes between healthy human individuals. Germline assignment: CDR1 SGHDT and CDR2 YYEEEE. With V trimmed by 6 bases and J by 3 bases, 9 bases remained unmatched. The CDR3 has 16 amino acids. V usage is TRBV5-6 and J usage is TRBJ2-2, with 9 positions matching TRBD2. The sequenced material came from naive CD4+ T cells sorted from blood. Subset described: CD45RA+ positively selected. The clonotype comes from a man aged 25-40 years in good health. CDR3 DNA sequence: TGTGCCAGCACCTGGGGCGGGAGGGCCGACACCGGGGAGCTGTTTTTT. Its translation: CASTWGGRADTGELFF.